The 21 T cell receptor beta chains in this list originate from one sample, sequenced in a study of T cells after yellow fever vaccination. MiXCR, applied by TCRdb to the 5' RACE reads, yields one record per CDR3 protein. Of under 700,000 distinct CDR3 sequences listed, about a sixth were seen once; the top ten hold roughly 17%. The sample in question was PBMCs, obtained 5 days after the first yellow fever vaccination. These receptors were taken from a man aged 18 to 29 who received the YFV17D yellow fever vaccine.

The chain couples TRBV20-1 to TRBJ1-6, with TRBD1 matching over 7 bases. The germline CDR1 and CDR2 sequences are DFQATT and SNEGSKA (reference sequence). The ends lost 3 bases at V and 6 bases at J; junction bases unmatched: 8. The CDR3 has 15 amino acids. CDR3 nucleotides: TGCAGTGCTAGGGATCCGGGACAGTCTAATTCACCCCTCCACTTT. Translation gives CSARDPGQSNSPLHF.

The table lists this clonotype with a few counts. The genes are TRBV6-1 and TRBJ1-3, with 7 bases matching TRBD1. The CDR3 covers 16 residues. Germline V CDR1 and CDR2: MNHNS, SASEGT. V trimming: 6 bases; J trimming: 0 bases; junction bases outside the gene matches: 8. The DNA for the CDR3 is TGTGCCAGCAGAACCCCAGGGGGAAGCTCTGGAAACACCATATATTTT. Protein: CASRTPGGSSGNTIYF.

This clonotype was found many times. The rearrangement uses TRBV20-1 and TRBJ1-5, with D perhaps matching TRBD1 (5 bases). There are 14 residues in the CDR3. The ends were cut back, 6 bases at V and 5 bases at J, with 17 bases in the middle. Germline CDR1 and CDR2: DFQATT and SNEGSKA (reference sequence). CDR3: CSANNRDPHQPQHF. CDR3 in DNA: TGCAGTGCGAATAACCGGGACCCGCATCAGCCCCAGCATTTT.

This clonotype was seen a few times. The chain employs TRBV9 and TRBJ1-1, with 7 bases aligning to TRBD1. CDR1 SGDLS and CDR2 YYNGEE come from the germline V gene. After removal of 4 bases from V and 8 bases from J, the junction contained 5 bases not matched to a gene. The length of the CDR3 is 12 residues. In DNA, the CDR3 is TGTGCCAGCAGCCCTGTGGACAGGGAAGCTTTCTTT. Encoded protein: CASSPVDREAFF. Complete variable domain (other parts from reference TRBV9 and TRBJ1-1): DSGVTQTPKHLITATGQRVTLRCSPRSGDLSVYWYQQSLDQGLQFLIQYYNGEERAKGNILERFSAQQFPDLHSELNLSSLELGDSALYFCASSPVDREAFFGQGTRLTVV.

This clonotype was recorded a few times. The CDR3, as DNA: TGTGCCAGCAGCTTCGGAGAGTATAGCAATCAGCCCCAGCATTTT. Translating gives CASSFGEYSNQPQHF. This chain links TRBV7-2 with TRBJ1-5; D gene unclear. The CDR3 sequence is 15 residues long. V lost 3 bases and J lost 0, with 9 bases in between. Germline CDR1 SGHTA, CDR2 FQGNSA.

The CDR3 coding sequence is TGTGCCAGCACCGAGGACAGGGCGGCGTCTGGGGCCAACGTCCTGACTTTC. Protein product: CASTEDRAASGANVLTF. The chain combines TRBV6-2 or TRBV6-3 with TRBJ2-6; 8 nucleotides align to TRBD1. Unmatched junction bases numbered 9, after V lost 7 bases and J lost 1 base. CDR3 size: 17 residues. Germline V gene data show CDR1 as MNHEY and CDR2 as SVGEGT.

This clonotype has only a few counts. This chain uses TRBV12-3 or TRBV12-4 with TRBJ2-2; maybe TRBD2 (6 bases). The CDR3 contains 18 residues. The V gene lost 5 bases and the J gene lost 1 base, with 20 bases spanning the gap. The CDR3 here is CASSPTLGGSLNTGELFF. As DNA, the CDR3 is TGTGCCAGCAGTCCTACACTCGGGGGTTCCCTGAACACCGGGGAGCTGTTTTTT.

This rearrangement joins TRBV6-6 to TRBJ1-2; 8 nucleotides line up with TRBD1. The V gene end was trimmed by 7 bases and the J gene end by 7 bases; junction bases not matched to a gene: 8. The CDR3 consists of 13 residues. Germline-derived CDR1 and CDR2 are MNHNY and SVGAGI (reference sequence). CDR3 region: CASTDRERGGYTF. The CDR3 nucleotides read TGTGCCAGCACGGACAGGGAGAGGGGTGGCTACACCTTC.

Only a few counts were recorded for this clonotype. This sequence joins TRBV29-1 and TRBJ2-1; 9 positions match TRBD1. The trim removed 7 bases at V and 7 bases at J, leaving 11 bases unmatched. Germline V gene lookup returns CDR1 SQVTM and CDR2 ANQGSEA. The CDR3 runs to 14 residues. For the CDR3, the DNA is TGCAGCGGACTCTCCGGACAGGGGACAAATGAGCAGTTCTTC. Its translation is CSGLSGQGTNEQFF.

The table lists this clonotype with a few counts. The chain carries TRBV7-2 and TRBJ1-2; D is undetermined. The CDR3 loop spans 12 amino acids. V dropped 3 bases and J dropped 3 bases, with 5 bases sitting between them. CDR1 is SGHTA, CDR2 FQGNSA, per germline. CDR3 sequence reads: CASSFNDYGYTF. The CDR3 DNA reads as TGTGCCAGCAGCTTTAACGACTATGGCTACACCTTC.

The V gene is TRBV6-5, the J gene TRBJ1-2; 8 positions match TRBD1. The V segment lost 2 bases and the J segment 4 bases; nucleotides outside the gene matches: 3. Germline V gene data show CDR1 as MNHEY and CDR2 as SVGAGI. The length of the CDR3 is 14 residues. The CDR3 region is CASSYIGQGYGYTF. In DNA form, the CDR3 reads TGTGCCAGCAGTTACATCGGACAGGGCTATGGCTACACCTTC.

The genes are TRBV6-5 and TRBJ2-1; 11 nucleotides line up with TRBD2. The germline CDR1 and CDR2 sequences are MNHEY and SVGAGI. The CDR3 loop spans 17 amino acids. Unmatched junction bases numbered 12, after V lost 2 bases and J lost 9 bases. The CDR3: CASSYLASGGPKSEQFF. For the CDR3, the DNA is TGTGCCAGCAGTTACCTGGCTAGCGGGGGGCCGAAGAGTGAGCAGTTCTTC.

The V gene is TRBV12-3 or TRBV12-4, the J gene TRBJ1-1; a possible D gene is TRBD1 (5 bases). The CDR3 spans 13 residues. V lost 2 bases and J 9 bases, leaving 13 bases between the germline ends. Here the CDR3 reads CASSLLQGDQAFF. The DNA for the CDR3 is TGTGCCAGCAGTTTATTGCAGGGAGACCAAGCTTTCTTT.

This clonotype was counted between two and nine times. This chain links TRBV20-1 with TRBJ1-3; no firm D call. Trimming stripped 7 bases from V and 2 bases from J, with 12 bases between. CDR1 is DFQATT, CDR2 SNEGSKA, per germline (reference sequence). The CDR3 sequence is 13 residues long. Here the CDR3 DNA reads TGCAGTGTCCGGGCCGTAGCTGGAAACACCATATATTTT. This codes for CSVRAVAGNTIYF.

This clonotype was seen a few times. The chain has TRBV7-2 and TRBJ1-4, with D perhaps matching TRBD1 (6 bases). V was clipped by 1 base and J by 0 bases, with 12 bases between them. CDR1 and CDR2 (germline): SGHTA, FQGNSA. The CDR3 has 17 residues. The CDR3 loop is CASSLGQGHATNEKLFF. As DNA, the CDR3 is TGTGCCAGCAGCTTAGGGCAGGGACATGCAACTAATGAAAAACTGTTTTTT.

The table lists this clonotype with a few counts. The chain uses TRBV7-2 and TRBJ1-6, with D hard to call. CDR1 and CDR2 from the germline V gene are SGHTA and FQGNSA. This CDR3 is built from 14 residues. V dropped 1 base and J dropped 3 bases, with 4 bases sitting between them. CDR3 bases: TGTGCCAGCAGCTTAGTCCTCTATAATTCACCCCTCCACTTT. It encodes CASSLVLYNSPLHF.

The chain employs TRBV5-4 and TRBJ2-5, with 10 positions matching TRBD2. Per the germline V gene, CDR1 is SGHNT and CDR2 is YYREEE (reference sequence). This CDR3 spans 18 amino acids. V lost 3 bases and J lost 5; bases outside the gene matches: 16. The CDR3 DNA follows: TGTGCCAGCAGCTGGGATGGCTTTCCGGGACTAGCGAAGGAGACCCAGTACTTC. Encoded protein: CASSWDGFPGLAKETQYF.

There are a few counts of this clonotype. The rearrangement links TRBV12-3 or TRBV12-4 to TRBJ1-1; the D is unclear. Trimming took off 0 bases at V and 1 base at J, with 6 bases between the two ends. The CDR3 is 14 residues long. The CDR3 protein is CASSLAWTNTEAFF. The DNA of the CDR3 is TGTGCCAGCAGTTTAGCGTGGACGAACACTGAAGCTTTCTTT.

The CDR3 sequence is CASRISTEADTQYF. The CDR3 nucleotides read TGCGCCAGCAGGATCTCAACCGAAGCAGATACGCAGTATTTT. The chain is built from TRBV5-1 and TRBJ2-3, with D unclear. Trimming cost V 5 bases and J 4 bases, with 14 bases left between them. From germline, CDR1 is SGHRS and CDR2 YFSETQ. The CDR3 has 14 residues.

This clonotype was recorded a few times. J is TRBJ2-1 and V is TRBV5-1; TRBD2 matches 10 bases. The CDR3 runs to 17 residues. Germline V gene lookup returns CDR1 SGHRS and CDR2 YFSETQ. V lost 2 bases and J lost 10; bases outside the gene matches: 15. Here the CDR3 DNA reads TGCGCCAGCAGCTTCCTTTTAGCGGGGGGCCTTGGACGCGAGCAGTTCTTC. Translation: CASSFLLAGGLGREQFF.

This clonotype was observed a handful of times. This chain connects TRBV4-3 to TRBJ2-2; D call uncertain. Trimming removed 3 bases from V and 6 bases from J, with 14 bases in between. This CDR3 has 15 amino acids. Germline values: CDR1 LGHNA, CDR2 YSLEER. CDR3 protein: CASSQGRNKAGELFF. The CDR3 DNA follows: TGCGCCAGCAGCCAGGGCCGAAATAAGGCCGGGGAGCTGTTTTTT.